This is a list of T cell receptor beta chains from one sample in a study of shared clonotypes between healthy human individuals. Assay used: immunoSEQ multiplex PCR; TCRdb lists only in-frame clones, some missing. The repertoire holds a few million clones, with roughly 95% as singletons. The sequencing input was naive CD4+ T cells sorted from blood. These TCRs come from a man between 18 and 29 years old in good health. CDR3s leave out the opening cysteine and the closing phenylalanine or tryptophan. D genes are given only for firm matches.

V gene	D gene	CDR3 length	J gene	CDR3 protein
TRBV27	TRBD1	12	TRBJ2-7	ASSFGTVPYEQY
TRBV7-7	-	11	TRBJ1-1	ASSLAQYTEAF
TRBV5-1	TRBD1	14	TRBJ2-7	ASSLDLWTGVHEQY
TRBV7-2	TRBD1	12	TRBJ1-2	ASSRRDRGLGYT
TRBV28	TRBD1	14	TRBJ1-6	ASSLARGLNNSPLH
TRBV6-5	TRBD2	14	TRBJ2-7	ASSYSRTSGTYEQY
TRBV18	-	11	TRBJ1-5	ASSPSRGQPQH
TRBV15	-	13	TRBJ2-1	ATSRDQGPYNEQF
TRBV27	-	11	TRBJ1-2	ASSLRGGYGYT
TRBV7-2	TRBD2	14	TRBJ2-1	ASSFSSGRAYNEQF
TRBV4-3	-	16	TRBJ1-6	ASSQDWQKRGINSPLH